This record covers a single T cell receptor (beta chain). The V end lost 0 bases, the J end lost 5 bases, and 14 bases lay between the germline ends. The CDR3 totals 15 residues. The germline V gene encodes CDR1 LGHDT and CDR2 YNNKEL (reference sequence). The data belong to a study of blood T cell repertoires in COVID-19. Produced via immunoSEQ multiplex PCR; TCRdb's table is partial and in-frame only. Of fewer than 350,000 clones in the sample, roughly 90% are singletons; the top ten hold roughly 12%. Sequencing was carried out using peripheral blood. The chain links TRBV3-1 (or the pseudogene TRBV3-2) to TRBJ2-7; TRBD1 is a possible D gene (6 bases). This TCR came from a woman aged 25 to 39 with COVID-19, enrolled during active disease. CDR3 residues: CASSQEAGELHEQYF. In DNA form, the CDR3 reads TGTGCCAGCAGCCAAGAAGCAGGGGAGCTCCACGAGCAGTACTTC.